The 28 T cell receptor beta chains presented below share a single source sample, sequenced in a study of blood T cells in healthy people across ages. Together with a sample-barcoded 5' primer, a J-beta primer mix was included in a second PCR lasting about 7 to 12 cycles. Via MiXCR, TCRdb re-called the 5' RACE reads, giving one row per CDR3 protein. Here the sample spans 2 million or so distinct CDR3 sequences, less than 50% being singletons. The sequencing sample was made of blood. These TCRs come from a woman aged 40 to 50 in good health.

This clonotype was seen once. V is TRBV28 and J is TRBJ1-2; the D gene is possibly TRBD1 (6 bases). The CDR3 totals 14 residues. Germline CDR1 MDHEN, CDR2 SYDVKM. The ends were cut back, 3 bases at V and 4 bases at J, with 12 bases in the middle. This CDR3 is CASSLPGAIYGYTF. Written as DNA, the CDR3 is TGTGCCAGCAGTTTGCCGGGGGCGATCTATGGCTACACCTTC.

V gene TRBV5-5 combines with J gene TRBJ2-3; tentatively, D is TRBD2 (6 bases). This CDR3 comprises 16 residues. Trimming took 4 bases from V and 1 from J, leaving 16 bases between them. CDR1 and CDR2 (germline): SGHKS, YYEKEE (reference sequence). The CDR3 loop reads CASSEDLWRGTDTQYF. The DNA of the CDR3 is TGTGCCAGCAGCGAAGACCTTTGGAGGGGCACAGATACGCAGTATTTT.

Only one count was recorded for this clonotype. V gene TRBV20-1 combines with J gene TRBJ2-5, with D perhaps TRBD1 or TRBD2 (6 bases each). Near its end, the DNA agrees better with TRBJ2-7, so the J call may be wrong. From germline, CDR1 is DFQATT and CDR2 SNEGSKA (reference sequence). This CDR3 spans 12 amino acids. CDR3 in DNA: TGCAGTGCTGTGACAGGCGGGAACGAGCAGTACTTC. Protein product: CSAVTGGNEQYF.

About this clonotype itself: The junction and the germline gene differ at one end; a read error may be behind it. V gene TRBV6-6 combines with J gene TRBJ2-3; D possibly corresponds to TRBD2 (5 bases). CDR3 length equals 15 residues. Germline CDR1 and CDR2: MNHNY and SVGAGI (reference sequence). This CDR3 is CASSTWTPGTDTRYF. DNA for the CDR3: TGTGCCAGCAGCACGTGGACTCCCGGCACAGATACGCGGTATTTT.

This clonotype was counted a few times. The chain joins TRBV14 to TRBJ2-5; TRBD2 is a possible D gene (5 bases). V was clipped by 4 bases and J by 1 base, with 10 bases between them. The germline V gene has CDR1 SGHDN and CDR2 FVKESK. The CDR3 covers 14 residues. For the CDR3, the DNA is TGTGCCAGCAGCCCGGTCGGACTCCAAGAGACCCAGTACTTC. Its protein is CASSPVGLQETQYF.

The chain uses TRBV10-3 and TRBJ2-5; 9 nucleotides line up with TRBD2. Trimming took 5 bases from V and 5 from J; bases not matched to a gene: 6. The CDR3 has 14 residues. Germline V gene lookup returns CDR1 ENHRY and CDR2 SYGVKD. The CDR3 spells CAISRSGGGETQYF. CDR3 DNA sequence: TGTGCCATCAGTCGTAGCGGGGGCGGGGAGACCCAGTACTTC.

This clonotype appeared a single time. The V gene is TRBV18, the J gene TRBJ1-5; D is unclear. The CDR3 consists of 15 residues. Looked up from germline, CDR1 is KGHSH and CDR2 is LQKENI. V was pared by 3 bases and J by 2 bases, with 11 bases between. The CDR3 protein is CASSPYGVGNQPQHF. In DNA form, the CDR3 reads TGTGCCAGCTCACCGTACGGGGTCGGCAATCAGCCCCAGCATTTT.

CDR3: CASSYSRDRPTDTQYF. The CDR3 bases are TGTGCCAGCAGTTATTCCCGGGACCGCCCCACAGATACGCAGTATTTT. This chain joins TRBV6-6 and TRBJ2-3; D is perhaps TRBD1 or TRBD2 (5 bases each). The CDR3 spans 16 residues. V was cut by 3 bases and J by 2 bases, with 15 bases left in between. Per germline, CDR1 MNHNY and CDR2 SVGAGI (reference sequence).

In regard to this clonotype: A read error may account for a junction end that differs from germline. The chain joins TRBV6-6 to TRBJ2-7, with D perhaps given as TRBD1 or TRBD2 (5 bases each). The CDR3 length is 14 residues. Germline-derived CDR1 and CDR2 are MNHNY and SVGAGI (reference sequence). The CDR3 region is CVSSYEAGSYEQYF. The CDR3 DNA sequence: TGTGTCAGCAGTTACGAGGCAGGGAGCTACGAGCAGTACTTC.

This chain uses TRBV11-1 with TRBJ2-4; no clear D gene. With the DNA end fitting TRBJ2-7 better, the J assignment may be wrong. The CDR3 has 14 residues. Germline V gene lookup returns CDR1 SGHAT and CDR2 FQDESV (reference sequence). As DNA, the CDR3 is TGTGCCAGCAGCCGCCGACCGTACGGTGGCGAGCAGTACTTC. Translating gives CASSRRPYGGEQYF.

In this sample, this clonotype turned up once. This chain connects TRBV5-1 to TRBJ2-3; unclear D gene. The CDR3 runs 17 residues. V lost 1 base and J 6 bases, leaving 21 bases between the germline ends. The germline V gene has CDR1 SGHRS and CDR2 YFSETQ. The DNA for the CDR3 is TGCGCCAGCAGCTTGCACGCCGGGCCAACAACACCGGATACGCAGTATTTT. Translating gives CASSLHAGPTTPDTQYF.

This chain uses TRBV2 with TRBJ2-5; 8 bases align to TRBD1. The V and J ends lost 6 bases and 6 bases, in that order; junction bases with no gene match: 3. CDR3 length equals 12 residues. Germline V CDR1 and CDR2: SNHLY, FYNNEI. The CDR3 here is CASRWTGQTQYF. CDR3 DNA sequence: TGTGCCAGCAGATGGACAGGGCAGACCCAGTACTTC.

The V gene is TRBV7-2, the J gene TRBJ2-1; possible D gene TRBD2, 6 bases. Looked up from germline, CDR1 is SGHTA and CDR2 is FQGNSA. This CDR3 is built from 13 residues. V was trimmed by 5 bases and J by 9 bases, leaving 14 bases between them. CDR3 region: CASSQRRVSEQFF. As DNA, the CDR3 is TGTGCCAGCAGCCAAAGGAGGGTGAGTGAGCAGTTCTTC.

V and J are TRBV5-1 and TRBJ2-7, with D unclear. The CDR3 has 16 amino acids. Trimming removed 3 bases from V and 3 bases from J, with 19 bases in between. CDR1 is SGHRS, CDR2 YFSETQ, per germline. Here the CDR3 DNA reads TGCGCCAGCAGCTCTCCTGACAAGACCTACTACTACGAGCAGTACTTC. It translates to CASSSPDKTYYYEQYF. Full variable domain (rest looked up from reference TRBV5-1 and TRBJ2-7): KAGVTQTPRYLIKTRGQQVTLSCSPISGHRSVSWYQQTPGQGLQFLFEYFSETQRNKGNFPGRFSGRQFSNSRSEMNVSTLELGDSALYLCASSSPDKTYYYEQYFGPGTRLTVT.

This clonotype was observed once. The chain carries TRBV11-2 and TRBJ2-5; D is perhaps TRBD1 or TRBD2 (5 bases each). The CDR3 extends over 16 amino acids. Germline lookup yields CDR1 SGHAT and CDR2 FQNNGV. The germline V and J ends were trimmed by 2 bases and 2 bases, with 15 bases remaining between them. CDR3 bases: TGTGCCAGCAGCTTATCCCCCGGGACGGTACAAGAGACCCAGTACTTC. As protein: CASSLSPGTVQETQYF.

J is TRBJ2-3 and V is TRBV12-3 or TRBV12-4, with D perhaps matching TRBD2 (6 bases). The CDR3 runs to 18 residues. Trimming shortened V by 10 bases and J by 0 bases, and 26 bases separated the two germline ends. The CDR3 here is CANRPTSLSTTSTDTQYF. The CDR3 DNA sequence: TGTGCCAACAGGCCTACTAGCTTAAGCACCACTAGCACAGATACGCAGTATTTT.

The rearrangement uses TRBV4-1 and TRBJ2-1, with 9 bases lining up with TRBD2. V shed 4 bases, J shed 5 bases, and the junction held 9 bases outside the gene matches. Germline values: CDR1 MGHRA, CDR2 YSYEKL. The CDR3 length is 16 residues. The CDR3 DNA follows: TGCGCCAGCAGCCCCGGGGAGGCGGGGGGGAACAATGAGCAGTTCTTC. Protein sequence: CASSPGEAGGNNEQFF.

This chain joins TRBV2 and TRBJ1-2; D is ambiguous. Trimming pared 6 bases from V and 6 bases from J, leaving 17 bases between. The CDR3 loop spans 14 amino acids. Germline-derived CDR1 and CDR2 are SNHLY and FYNNEI. Written as DNA, the CDR3 is TGTGCCAGCAGGGAACTTTTGGGCGCGGATGGCTACACCTTC. Residues: CASRELLGADGYTF.

This clonotype was detected only a few times. The chain has TRBV4-1 and TRBJ2-3, with D unresolved. With 4 bases removed from V and 2 bases from J, the gap between germline ends came to 10 bases. Germline V gene sequence: CDR1 MGHRA, CDR2 YSYEKL. The CDR3 sequence is 14 residues long. CDR3 sequence: CASSPGEVTDTQYF. The CDR3, as DNA: TGCGCCAGCAGCCCCGGCGAGGTCACAGATACGCAGTATTTT.

The table lists this clonotype with a few counts. J is TRBJ2-5 and V is TRBV20-1; D is unclear. The CDR3 contains 14 residues. Trimming left V 0 bases short and J 4 bases short, with 12 bases between. Germline V gives CDR1 DFQATT, CDR2 SNEGSKA (reference sequence). The CDR3 sequence is CSARDLQGGETQYF. CDR3 sequence (DNA): TGCAGTGCTAGAGATCTACAAGGCGGAGAGACCCAGTACTTC.

The chain is built from TRBV6-2 or TRBV6-3 and TRBJ2-7, with 9 bases lining up with TRBD1. The length of the CDR3 is 16 residues. The V gene's germline CDR1 is MNHEY and CDR2 SVGEGT. V trimming: 0 bases; J trimming: 3 bases; junction bases outside the gene matches: 6. The CDR3 reads CASSYSGTGYRYEQYF. CDR3 bases: TGTGCCAGCAGTTACTCCGGGACAGGGTATCGCTACGAGCAGTACTTC.

The chain carries TRBV10-3 and TRBJ1-2; no reliable D call. Germline-derived CDR1 and CDR2 are ENHRY and SYGVKD. V lost 0 bases to trimming and J lost 0 bases, with 8 bases between them. The CDR3 has 15 residues. Here the CDR3 reads CAISESTSANYGYTF. CDR3 DNA: TGTGCCATCAGTGAGTCAACATCTGCTAACTATGGCTACACCTTC.

This clonotype was recorded a few times. This rearrangement joins TRBV7-9 to TRBJ2-5, with 10 bases aligning to TRBD2. In germline, CDR1 is SEHNR, CDR2 FQNEAQ (reference sequence). The CDR3 is 15 amino acids. V shed 2 bases, J shed 5 bases, and the junction held 5 bases outside the gene matches. The CDR3 here is CASSLSSGGMETQYF. The CDR3 nucleotides read TGTGCCAGCAGCTTATCTAGCGGGGGAATGGAGACCCAGTACTTC.

In this sample, this clonotype turned up a few times. V is TRBV5-1 and J is TRBJ2-1, with 8 bases aligning to TRBD2. CDR1 and CDR2 from the germline V gene are SGHRS and YFSETQ. The CDR3 length is 17 residues. V lost 0 bases to trimming and J lost 0 bases; unmatched junction nucleotides: 5. CDR3 coding DNA: TGCGCCAGCAGCTTGGAGCCGGGGGGGAGCTCCTACAATGAGCAGTTCTTC. It translates to CASSLEPGGSSYNEQFF.

This clonotype has a handful of counts. This chain joins TRBV20-1 and TRBJ2-3, with no clear D. This CDR3 has 11 residues. Trimming left V 6 bases short and J 7 bases short, with 11 bases between. Germline V gene data show CDR1 as DFQATT and CDR2 as SNEGSKA (reference sequence). The CDR3 is CSAPDANTQYF. Written as DNA, the CDR3 is TGCAGTGCCCCGGATGCAAATACGCAGTATTTT.

The chain couples TRBV5-1 to TRBJ2-1; 7 bases align to TRBD1. The CDR3 is made up of 14 amino acids. Unmatched junction bases numbered 9, after V lost 2 bases and J lost 10 bases. CDR1 is SGHRS and CDR2 is YFSETQ in the germline V gene. The CDR3 sequence: CASSFDREIYEQFF. The CDR3 DNA is TGCGCCAGCAGCTTTGACAGGGAAATTTACGAGCAGTTCTTC. Full variable domain (outside the CDR3, taken from reference TRBV5-1 and TRBJ2-1): KAGVTQTPRYLIKTRGQQVTLSCSPISGHRSVSWYQQTPGQGLQFLFEYFSETQRNKGNFPGRFSGRQFSNSRSEMNVSTLELGDSALYLCASSFDREIYEQFFGPGTRLTVL.

This clonotype was seen at least ten times. The V gene is TRBV7-2, the J gene TRBJ2-3; TRBD2 aligns across 9 bases. Germline trimming cut 6 bases from V and 4 bases from J; bases unmatched to any gene: 8. The CDR3 contains 15 residues. CDR1 and CDR2 (germline): SGHTA, FQGNSA. This CDR3 reads CASRARGGGADTQYF. In nucleotides, the CDR3 is TGTGCCAGCAGGGCGCGGGGGGGGGGCGCAGATACGCAGTATTTT.

A few counts support this clonotype. The chain joins TRBV29-1 to TRBJ1-2; tentatively, D is TRBD1 (5 bases). In germline, CDR1 is SQVTM, CDR2 ANQGSEA. This CDR3 spans 13 amino acids. Trimming removed 4 bases from V and 7 bases from J, with 16 bases in between. CDR3 protein: CSVGAGGVPGYTF. CDR3 DNA sequence: TGCAGCGTTGGAGCGGGGGGTGTACCTGGCTACACCTTC.